The present entry profiles one T cell receptor beta chain with its context. The antigen remains unidentified. Methods used by the authors: CDR3 was compared across clinicopathological groups, and the resulting differences were used to build a distant-metastasis classifier for papillary thyroid cancer. TCRdb reprocessed the PCR reads via MiXCR. The V and J calls and clone size come from TCRdb's table, not from the authors' own analysis. The sample lists 8,000 to 10,000 clones, over 12% occurring once. The sample comes from a study of metastatic and nonmetastatic thyroid tumors. General study results and limits: Benign nodules reportedly had significantly lower TCR beta diversity than malignant thyroid tumors in blood and tumor.

The length of the CDR3 is 16 residues. Losses at the gene ends were 0 bases for V and 4 bases for J; bases not matched to a gene: 9. CDR1 is DFQATT and CDR2 is SNEGSKA in the germline V gene (reference sequence). There were no patients who had received any treatment before thyroid surgery. Sequencing input: blood. This rearrangement joins TRBV20-1 to TRBJ2-1; 7 bases map to TRBD1. The receptor was isolated from a female donor with papillary thyroid cancer or a benign thyroid nodule (not recorded which). Some clones in this sample may be carry-over from other donors' samples. The CDR3 bases are TGCAGTGCTAGAGATAGGTGGGACAGCTCATACAATGAGCAGTTCTTC. Its translation: CSARDRWDSSYNEQFF.